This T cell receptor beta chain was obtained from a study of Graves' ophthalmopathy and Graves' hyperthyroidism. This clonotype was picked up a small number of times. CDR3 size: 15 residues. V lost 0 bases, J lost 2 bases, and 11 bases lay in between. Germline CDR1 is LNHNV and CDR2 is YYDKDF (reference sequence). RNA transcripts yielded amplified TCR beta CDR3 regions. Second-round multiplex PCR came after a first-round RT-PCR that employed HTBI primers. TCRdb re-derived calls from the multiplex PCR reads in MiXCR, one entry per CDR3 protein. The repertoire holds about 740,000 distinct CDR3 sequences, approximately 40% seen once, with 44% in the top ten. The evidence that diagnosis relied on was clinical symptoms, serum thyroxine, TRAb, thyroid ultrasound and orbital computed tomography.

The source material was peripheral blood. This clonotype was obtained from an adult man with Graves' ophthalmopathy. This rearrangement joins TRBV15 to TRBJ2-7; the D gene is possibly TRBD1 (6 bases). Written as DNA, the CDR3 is TGTGCCACCAGCAGAGATGGGGACATTACCTACGAGCAGTACTTC. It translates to CATSRDGDITYEQYF.